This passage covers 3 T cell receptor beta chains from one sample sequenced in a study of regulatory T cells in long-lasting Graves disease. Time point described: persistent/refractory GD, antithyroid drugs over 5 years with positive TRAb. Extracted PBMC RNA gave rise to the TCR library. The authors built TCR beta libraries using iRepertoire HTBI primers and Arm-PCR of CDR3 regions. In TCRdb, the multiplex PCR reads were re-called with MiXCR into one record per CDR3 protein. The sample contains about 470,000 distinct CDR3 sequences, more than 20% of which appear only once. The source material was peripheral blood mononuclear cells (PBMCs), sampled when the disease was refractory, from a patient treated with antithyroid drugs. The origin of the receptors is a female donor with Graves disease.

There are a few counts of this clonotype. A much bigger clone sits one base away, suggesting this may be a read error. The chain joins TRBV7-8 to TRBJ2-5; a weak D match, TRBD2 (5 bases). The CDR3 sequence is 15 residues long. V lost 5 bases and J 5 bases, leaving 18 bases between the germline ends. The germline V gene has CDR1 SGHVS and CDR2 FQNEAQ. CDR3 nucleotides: TGTGCCAGCAGCCCTCGAGGTGAGAGGGATGAGACCCAGTACTTC. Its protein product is CASSPRGERDETQYF.

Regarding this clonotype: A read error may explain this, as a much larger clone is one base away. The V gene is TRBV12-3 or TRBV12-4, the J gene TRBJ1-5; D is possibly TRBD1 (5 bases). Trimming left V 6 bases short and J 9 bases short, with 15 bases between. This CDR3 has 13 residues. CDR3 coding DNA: TGTGCCAGCAGCCCGGGACTCGTTCGGCCCCAGCATTTT. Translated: CASSPGLVRPQHF.

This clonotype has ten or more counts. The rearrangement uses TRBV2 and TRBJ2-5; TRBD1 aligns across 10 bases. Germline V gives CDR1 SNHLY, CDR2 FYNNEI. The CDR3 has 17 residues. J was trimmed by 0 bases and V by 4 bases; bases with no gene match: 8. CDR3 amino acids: CASSVSGTGVNQETQYF. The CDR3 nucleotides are TGTGCCAGCAGTGTGTCCGGGACAGGGGTAAACCAAGAGACCCAGTACTTC.